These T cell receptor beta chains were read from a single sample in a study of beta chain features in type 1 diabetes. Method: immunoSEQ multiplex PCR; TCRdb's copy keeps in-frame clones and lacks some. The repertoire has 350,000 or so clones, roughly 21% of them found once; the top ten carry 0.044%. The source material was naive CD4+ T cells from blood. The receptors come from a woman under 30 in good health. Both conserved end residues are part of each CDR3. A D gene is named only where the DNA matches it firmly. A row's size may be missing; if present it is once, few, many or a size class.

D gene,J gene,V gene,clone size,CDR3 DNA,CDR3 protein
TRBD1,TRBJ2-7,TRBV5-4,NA,TGTGCCAGCAGCGAACGGGACAGGGGGAAATACGAGCAGTACTTC,CASSERDRGKYEQYF
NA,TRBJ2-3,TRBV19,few,TGTGCCAGTAGTCTAGTCGGGACAGATACGCAGTATTTT,CASSLVGTDTQYF
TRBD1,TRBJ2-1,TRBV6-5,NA,TGTGCCGGAAGGAGGACAGGGAGCGGCAATGAGCAGTTCTTC,CAGRRTGSGNEQFF
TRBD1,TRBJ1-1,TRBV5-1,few,TGCGCCAGCACCATTGCCATCGGACAGGGGAACACTGAAGCTTTCTTT,CASTIAIGQGNTEAFF
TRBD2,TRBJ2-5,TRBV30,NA,TGTGCCTGGAGTATGGGGACTAGCGGGAGGGAGACCCAGTACTTC,CAWSMGTSGRETQYF
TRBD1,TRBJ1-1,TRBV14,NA,TGTGCCAGCAGCCCCCGAGGACAGGGAGAAGCTTTCTTT,CASSPRGQGEAFF
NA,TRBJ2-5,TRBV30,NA,TGTGCCTGGAGTGTAAATAGCGGCGGTAGGACCCAGTACTTC,CAWSVNSGGRTQYF
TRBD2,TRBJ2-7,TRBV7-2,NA,TGTGCCAGCAGACTGAGCGGGGAACCTCTCTACGAGCAGTACTTC,CASRLSGEPLYEQYF
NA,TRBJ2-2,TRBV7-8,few,TGTGCCAGCAGCCCGACAGTTAACACCGGGGAGCTGTTTTTT,CASSPTVNTGELFF
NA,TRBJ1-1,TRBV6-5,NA,TGTGCCAGCAGAGTCAAAGGGAGTGTCAACACTGAAGCTTTCTTT,CASRVKGSVNTEAFF
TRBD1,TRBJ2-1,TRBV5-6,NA,TGTGCCAGCAGCCAGGGGGCAGGGGCGAAGTTCTTC,CASSQGAGAKFF
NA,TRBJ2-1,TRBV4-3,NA,TGCGCCAGCACTCTCACGGGAGATTCCTACAATGAGCAGTTCTTC,CASTLTGDSYNEQFF
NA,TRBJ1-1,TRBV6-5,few,TGTGCCAGCTCGCCGCCGGGTCGGAACACTGAAGCTTTCTTT,CASSPPGRNTEAFF
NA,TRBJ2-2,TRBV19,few,TGTGCCAGTAGTATAGGGCCGGCGGGCGGGGAGCTGTTTTTT,CASSIGPAGGELFF
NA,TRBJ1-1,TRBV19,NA,TGTGCCAGTATTCCGGTTGGAGGAGACACTGAAGCTTTCTTT,CASIPVGGDTEAFF
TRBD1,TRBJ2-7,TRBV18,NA,TGTGCCAGCTCACCTCCGACCGGCGGACAGGGAAGCGACGAGCAGTACTTC,CASSPPTGGQGSDEQYF
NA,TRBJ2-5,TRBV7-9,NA,TGTGCCAGCAGCTCCGCGGTGGAGTACCAAGAGACCCAGTACTTC,CASSSAVEYQETQYF
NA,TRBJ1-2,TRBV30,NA,TGTGCCTGGAGTGTAATGGCCGCTGGCTACACCTTC,CAWSVMAAGYTF
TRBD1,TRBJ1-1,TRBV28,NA,TGTGCCAGCAGACCAGGGGGCAGTGAAGCTTTCTTT,CASRPGGSEAFF
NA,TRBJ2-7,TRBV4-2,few,TGTGCCAGCAGCCAAGATCGCCTAGCCTTGTCCTACGAGCAGTACTTC,CASSQDRLALSYEQYF
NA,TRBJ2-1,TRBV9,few,TGTGCCAGCAGCGTAGTCGCGGGGTGGATGAATGAGCAGTTCTTC,CASSVVAGWMNEQFF
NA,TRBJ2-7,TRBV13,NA,TGTGCCAGCAGCTTAGCCTTTTCCGTGGGGTCGGGGACCTACGAGCAGTACTTC,CASSLAFSVGSGTYEQYF
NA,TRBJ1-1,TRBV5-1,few,TGCGCCAGCAGCCTCCCGGGCACTGAAGCTTTCTTT,CASSLPGTEAFF
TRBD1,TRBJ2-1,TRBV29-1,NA,TGCAGCGTCTTGACAGGGATAGTAAATGAGCAGTTCTTC,CSVLTGIVNEQFF
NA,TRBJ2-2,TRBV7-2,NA,TGTGCCAGCAGCTCGTACCCCTACTACACCGGGGAGCTGTTTTTT,CASSSYPYYTGELFF
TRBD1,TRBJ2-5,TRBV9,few,TGTGCCAGCAGCGTCTCCGCGACAGGGGCGTTATTGGAGACCCAGTACTTC,CASSVSATGALLETQYF
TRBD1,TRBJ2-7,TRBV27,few,TGTGCCAGCAGCCTCATCCGGGACAGGACCTCCTACGAGCAGTACTTC,CASSLIRDRTSYEQYF
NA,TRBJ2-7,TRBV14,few,TGTGCCAGCAGCTTATACTACGAGCAGTACTTC,CASSLYYEQYF
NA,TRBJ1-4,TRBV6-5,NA,TGTGCCAGCAGTTACTCATTGGGCAGGGGCGATGAAAAACTGTTTTTT,CASSYSLGRGDEKLFF
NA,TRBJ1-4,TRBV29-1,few,TGCAGCGTTGGAAGGGGGTACGGAAAACTGTTTTTT,CSVGRGYGKLFF
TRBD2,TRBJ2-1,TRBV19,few,TGTGCCAGTAGTATCCGCGGGAGGGATGAGCAGTTCTTC,CASSIRGRDEQFF
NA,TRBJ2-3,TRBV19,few,TGTGCCAGTAGTATGACAGGCCGCACAGATACGCAGTATTTT,CASSMTGRTDTQYF
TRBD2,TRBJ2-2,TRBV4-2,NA,TGTGCCAGCAGCCAAGATCTAGGCGGGAGGAGCGGGGAGCTGTTTTTT,CASSQDLGGRSGELFF
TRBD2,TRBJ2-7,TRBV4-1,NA,TGCGCCAGCAGCCAAGCGGAAGCGGGAGGATTCTACGAGCAGTACTTC,CASSQAEAGGFYEQYF
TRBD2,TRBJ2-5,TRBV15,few,TGTGCCACCAGCAGAGAGCTAGCGGGAGTAGAGACCCAGTACTTC,CATSRELAGVETQYF
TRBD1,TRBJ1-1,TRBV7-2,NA,TGTGCCAGCAGCGGACAGGGCCTGAACACTGAAGCTTTCTTT,CASSGQGLNTEAFF
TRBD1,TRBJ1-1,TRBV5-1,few,TGCGCCAGCAGCTCGACCGGGACAGGGGGGACTGAAGCTTTCTTT,CASSSTGTGGTEAFF
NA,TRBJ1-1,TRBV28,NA,TGTGCCAGCGTATCAGCCCGCGCTAGGAACACTGAAGCTTTCTTT,CASVSARARNTEAFF
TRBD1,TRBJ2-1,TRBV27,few,TGTGCCAGCACCCAGGGGTGGGACAGGGAGGTCTCGGAGCAGTTCTTC,CASTQGWDREVSEQFF
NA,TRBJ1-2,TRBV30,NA,TGTGCCTGGAGTAAAACATTTGAAGCTAACTATGGCTACACCTTC,CAWSKTFEANYGYTF